A single sample is the source of the 17 T cell receptor beta chains below, sequenced in a study of CD8 T cells in ankylosing spondylitis. General study results and limits: Within ankylosing spondylitis blood, a TCR beta motif made up of eight highly homologous variants appeared to be characteristic.

Antigen specificity for these receptors is unknown. Each CDR3 protein is one row after TCRdb ran MiXCR on the 5' RACE reads. In the table there are some 400,000 distinct CDR3 sequences, 20% to 25% of which are singletons. Sequenced material: blood, either unsorted or a sorted T cell fraction (not recorded which). These receptors all come from a male donor with ankylosing spondylitis.

Regarding this clonotype: A read error may produce the germline difference seen at one junction end. This chain uses TRBV2 with TRBJ2-7; 7 bases align to TRBD1. This CDR3 comprises 12 residues. CDR1 and CDR2 from the germline V gene are SNHLY and FYNNEI. DNA for the CDR3: TGTGCCAGCGGTGACAGGGCTGACGAGCAGTACTTC. This translates into CASGDRADEQYF.

In this sample, this clonotype turned up a few times. The rearrangement uses TRBV5-5 and TRBJ2-4; 8 bases align to TRBD1. Losses at the gene ends were 4 bases for V and 8 bases for J; bases not matched to a gene: 11. The CDR3 consists of 15 residues. Germline V gives CDR1 SGHKS, CDR2 YYEKEE (reference sequence). As DNA, the CDR3 is TGTGCCAGCAGCATACCGACAGGGGAAGTCGACATTCAGTACTTC. Translated: CASSIPTGEVDIQYF.

This rearrangement joins TRBV3-1 to TRBJ2-2; the match to TRBD2 covers 9 bases. The germline gives CDR1 LGHDT, CDR2 YNNKEL (reference sequence). The CDR3 consists of 17 residues. The V gene end was trimmed by 2 bases and the J gene end by 7 bases; junction bases not matched to a gene: 11. For the CDR3, the DNA is TGTGCCAGCAGCCAATCTAGCGGGAAATTGGGCAACGGGGAGCTGTTTTTT. This translates into CASSQSSGKLGNGELFF.

DNA of the CDR3: TGTGCCAGCAGCCAAGAGGCCAGGGAAAACACTGAAGCTTTCTTT. Its translation: CASSQEARENTEAFF. The V and J genes are TRBV3-1 and TRBJ1-1, with D perhaps matching TRBD1 (5 bases). The V and J ends lost 0 bases and 2 bases respectively, with 10 bases between them. The CDR3 extends over 15 amino acids. Per the germline V gene, CDR1 is LGHDT and CDR2 is YNNKEL (reference sequence). Full variable domain (rest looked up from reference TRBV3-1 and TRBJ1-1): DTAVSQTPKYLVTQMGNDKSIKCEQNLGHDTMYWYKQDSKKFLKIMFSYNNKELIINETVPNRFSPKSPDKAHLNLHINSLELGDSAVYFCASSQEARENTEAFFGQGTRLTVV.

This sequence joins TRBV7-9 and TRBJ2-3, with 8 positions matching TRBD2. CDR3 length equals 16 residues. Trimming cost V 3 bases and J 5 bases; bases outside gene matches: 10. Germline loops: CDR1 SEHNR, CDR2 FQNEAQ (reference sequence). The CDR3 DNA reads as TGTGCCAGCAGCTTTTCTACTAGCGGTTTCAGAGATACGCAGTATTTT. The encoded protein is CASSFSTSGFRDTQYF.

This clonotype was seen only a few times. CDR3 loop: CATSSTLERGGTDTQYF. CDR3 DNA: TGTGCCACCAGCAGCACCCTAGAGCGGGGTGGGACAGATACGCAGTATTTT. J is TRBJ2-3 and V is TRBV15; 7 bases align to TRBD2. The CDR3 runs to 17 residues. The germline gives CDR1 LNHNV, CDR2 YYDKDF (reference sequence). V trimming: 3 bases; J trimming: 3 bases; junction bases outside the gene matches: 12. The whole variable domain, remainder taken from reference TRBV15 and TRBJ2-3, is DAMVIQNPRYQVTQFGKPVTLSCSQTLNHNVMYWYQQKSSQAPKLLFHYYDKDFNNEADTPDNFQSRRPNTSFCFLDIRSPGLGDTAMYLCATSSTLERGGTDTQYFGPGTRLTVL.

The table lists this clonotype with a few counts. The chain is built from TRBV2 and TRBJ2-1; 12 bases are shared with TRBD2. V lost 6 bases to trimming and J lost 8 bases; unmatched junction nucleotides: 5. CDR3 length: 14 amino acids. The germline CDR1 and CDR2 sequences are SNHLY and FYNNEI. CDR3 sequence reads: CASRRTSGKDEQFF. The CDR3 DNA sequence: TGTGCCAGCAGGAGGACTAGCGGGAAGGATGAGCAGTTCTTC.

The gene calls are TRBV25-1 and TRBJ2-5; 14 bases line up with TRBD2. Germline V gene sequence: CDR1 MGHDK, CDR2 SYGVNS. The V and J ends lost 8 bases and 2 bases, in that order; junction bases with no gene match: 4. This CDR3 spans 15 amino acids. CDR3 in amino acids: CASGGLAGDQETQYF. CDR3 DNA sequence: TGTGCCAGCGGGGGACTAGCGGGAGATCAAGAGACCCAGTACTTC.

Only a few counts were recorded for this clonotype. The chain joins TRBV2 to TRBJ2-3, with D possibly matching TRBD2 (5 bases). V was pared by 7 bases and J by 1 base, with 15 bases between. This CDR3 has 15 residues. The V gene's germline CDR1 is SNHLY and CDR2 FYNNEI. CDR3 coding DNA: TGTGCCAGCAAGGCCAGCGGACTCCGCACAGATACGCAGTATTTT. Its protein product is CASKASGLRTDTQYF.

The table lists this clonotype with a count of one. The rearrangement links TRBV18 to TRBJ2-3, with TRBD1 matching over 8 bases. Germline V gene sequence: CDR1 KGHSH, CDR2 LQKENI. The junction had 3 bases not matched to a gene; V was cut back by 7 bases and J by 3 bases. The CDR3 contains 13 residues. The CDR3 sequence: CASFGQGTDTQYF. CDR3 DNA: TGTGCCAGCTTTGGACAGGGAACAGATACGCAGTATTTT.

Of note for this clonotype: With a much larger clone just one base away, this may be a read error. J is TRBJ1-1 and V is TRBV5-1; TRBD1 matches 7 bases. The ends lost 0 bases at V and 1 base at J; junction bases unmatched: 3. CDR3 size: 15 residues. CDR1 and CDR2 from the germline V gene are SGHRS and YFSETQ. CDR3 residues: CASSLEGQPNTEAFF. Written as DNA, the CDR3 is TGCGCCAGCAGCTTGGAGGGACAGCCGAACACTGAAGCTTTCTTT.

This clonotype was seen a handful of times. The CDR3 spells CASSEQGASTGELFF. CDR3 nucleotides: TGTGCCAGCAGTGAACAGGGGGCGAGCACCGGGGAGCTGTTTTTT. The V gene is TRBV6-1, the J gene TRBJ2-2; TRBD1 matches 8 bases. The CDR3 contains 15 residues. Germline CDR1 MNHNS, CDR2 SASEGT. V gave up 2 bases and J gave up 4 bases; unmatched junction bases: 3.

This clonotype has at least ten counts. The V gene is TRBV12-3 or TRBV12-4, the J gene TRBJ2-4, with D tentatively TRBD1 (6 bases). The germline V and J ends were trimmed by 3 bases and 4 bases, with 13 bases remaining between them. The CDR3 extends over 15 amino acids. Written as DNA, the CDR3 is TGTGCCAGCAGTTTTTTAATCGACAGGAAAAACATTCAGTACTTC. This codes for CASSFLIDRKNIQYF.

CDR3 sequence: CASSWREEEGEQFF. The CDR3 DNA reads TGCGCCAGCAGCTGGAGGGAGGAAGAGGGTGAGCAGTTCTTC. V gene TRBV5-1 combines with J gene TRBJ2-1; perhaps TRBD2 as D (6 bases). The germline V gene has CDR1 SGHRS and CDR2 YFSETQ. The CDR3 consists of 14 residues. Trimming cost V 3 bases and J 9 bases, with 16 bases left between them.

This chain joins TRBV7-8 and TRBJ1-5; 9 positions match TRBD1. This CDR3 contains 15 residues. V shed 5 bases and J 7 bases; nucleotides not matched to a gene: 9. Germline V gives CDR1 SGHVS, CDR2 FQNEAQ. CDR3 residues: CASSPLQGARQPQHF. In nucleotides, the CDR3 is TGTGCCAGCAGCCCACTACAGGGGGCTCGGCAGCCCCAGCATTTT.

The chain combines TRBV29-1 with TRBJ1-1; no reliable D call. The germline V gene has CDR1 SQVTM and CDR2 ANQGSEA. Trimming took off 7 bases at V and 8 bases at J, with 14 bases between the two ends. The CDR3 is 11 residues long. Here the CDR3 DNA reads TGCAGCGGGGGTAGTTTTGGAGAAGCTTTCTTT. Its translation is CSGGSFGEAFF.

The chain is built from TRBV9 and TRBJ1-2, with 7 bases aligning to TRBD1. The trim removed 4 bases at V and 8 bases at J, leaving 11 bases unmatched. This CDR3 region has 14 residues. Germline loops: CDR1 SGDLS, CDR2 YYNGEE. CDR3 nucleotides: TGTGCCAGCAGCCCCCGACAGGGATCTGGAGGCTACACCTTC. This encodes CASSPRQGSGGYTF.